This T cell receptor (beta chain) was sequenced during a study of sequential checkpoint blockade in melanoma. Study-wide context: First-line arms were nivolumab then ipilimumab, or the reverse, randomized 1:1. After both sequences, patients received maintenance nivolumab.

Treatment noted: randomized to nivolumab then ipilimumab (arm A) or the reverse (arm B). DNA-damaging chemotherapy had not been given to any patient beforehand. From thawed PBMCs, live CD3+CD8+ cells negative for CD19 and CD56 were sorted. This CDR3 spans 15 amino acids. Germline V gene data show CDR1 as MDHEN and CDR2 as SYDVKM. V trimming: 3 bases; J trimming: 3 bases; junction bases outside the gene matches: 7. The protocol was immunoSEQ multiplex PCR, while the TCRdb copy is restricted to in-frame clones and leaves out a portion. The profile shows tens of thousands of clones, 80% to 90% of them singletons.

The source was CD8+ T cells sorted from blood (inferred from file names), collected from a patient given nivolumab and ipilimumab in sequence. The chain uses TRBV28 and TRBJ2-7, with 8 bases fitting TRBD1. This clonotype originated in a human donor with melanoma. The CDR3 protein is CASSFAQGVLYEQYF. The CDR3, as DNA: TGTGCCAGCAGTTTCGCACAGGGGGTACTCTACGAGCAGTACTTC.